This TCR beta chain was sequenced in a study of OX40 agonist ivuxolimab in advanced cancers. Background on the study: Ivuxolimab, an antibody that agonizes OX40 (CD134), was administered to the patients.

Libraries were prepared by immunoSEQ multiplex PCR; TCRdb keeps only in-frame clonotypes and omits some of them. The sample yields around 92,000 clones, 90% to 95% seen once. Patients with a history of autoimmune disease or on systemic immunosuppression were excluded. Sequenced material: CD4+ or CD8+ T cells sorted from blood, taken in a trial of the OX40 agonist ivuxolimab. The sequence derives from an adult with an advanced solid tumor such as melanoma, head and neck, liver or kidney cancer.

CDR3 amino acids: CASSQGAGETQYF. The CDR3 bases are TGCGCCAGCAGCCAAGGGGCAGGAGAGACCCAGTACTTC. The chain links TRBV4-3 to TRBJ2-5; D is undetermined. This CDR3 has 13 amino acids. Germline V gives CDR1 LGHNA, CDR2 YSLEER. Trimming took off 1 base at V and 4 bases at J, with 7 bases between the two ends.